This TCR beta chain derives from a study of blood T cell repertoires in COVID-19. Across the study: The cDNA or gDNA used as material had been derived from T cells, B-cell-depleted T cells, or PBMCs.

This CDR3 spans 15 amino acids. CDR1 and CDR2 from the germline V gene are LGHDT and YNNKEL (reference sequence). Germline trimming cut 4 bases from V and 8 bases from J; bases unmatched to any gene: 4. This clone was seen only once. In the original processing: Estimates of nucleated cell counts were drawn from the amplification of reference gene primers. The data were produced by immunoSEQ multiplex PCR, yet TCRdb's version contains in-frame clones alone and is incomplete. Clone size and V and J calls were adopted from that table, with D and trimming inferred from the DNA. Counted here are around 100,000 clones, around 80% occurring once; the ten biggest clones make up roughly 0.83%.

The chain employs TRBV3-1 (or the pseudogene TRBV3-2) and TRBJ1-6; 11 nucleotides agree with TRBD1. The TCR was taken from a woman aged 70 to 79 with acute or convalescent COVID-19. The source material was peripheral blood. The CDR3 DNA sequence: TGTGCCAGCAGCCGCGGACAGGGGGCCGATTCACCCCTCCACTTT. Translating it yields CASSRGQGADSPLHF.